These 17 T cell receptor beta chains were all obtained from the same sample, sequenced in a study of blood T cell repertoires in COVID-19. Sequencing used immunoSEQ multiplex PCR; TCRdb keeps in-frame clones, though not all of them. Of almost 400,000 clones listed, roughly 90% are singletons. The sequenced material came from PBMCs or T cells enriched from blood (not recorded which). All receptors derive from a woman in her thirties with acute COVID-19.

The V gene is TRBV7-9, the J gene TRBJ2-7; D perhaps matches TRBD2 (6 bases). V lost 0 bases to trimming and J lost 3 bases, with 18 bases between them. CDR1 is SEHNR, CDR2 FQNEAQ, per germline (reference sequence). This CDR3 has 17 amino acids. DNA of the CDR3: TGTGCCAGCAGCTTAGCGTATGTCGGGCTGGGAGGCTACGAGCAGTACTTC. This translates into CASSLAYVGLGGYEQYF.

V gene TRBV5-1 combines with J gene TRBJ2-7, with 7 bases aligning to TRBD1. The V gene end was trimmed by 3 bases and the J gene end by 0 bases; junction bases not matched to a gene: 3. Per germline, CDR1 SGHRS and CDR2 YFSETQ. The CDR3 contains 14 residues. CDR3 protein: CASSSRDSSYEQYF. The CDR3 DNA reads as TGCGCCAGCAGCTCCAGGGACAGCTCCTACGAGCAGTACTTC.

This clone was counted once. This chain joins TRBV24-1 and TRBJ2-2; 8 nucleotides line up with TRBD1. The J segment lost 2 bases and the V segment lost 4 bases, leaving 2 bases of the junction unmatched. Germline CDR1 KGHDR, CDR2 SFDVKD. CDR3 length equals 15 residues. The CDR3 here is CATSETGENTGELFF. The CDR3 DNA is TGTGCCACCAGTGAGACAGGGGAAAACACCGGGGAGCTGTTTTTT.

The J gene is TRBJ2-3, the V gene TRBV27, with D uncertain. V lost 6 bases, J lost 0 bases, and 4 bases lay in between. From germline, CDR1 is MNHEY and CDR2 SMNVEV (reference sequence). The CDR3 contains 12 residues. This CDR3 reads CASRQSTDTQYF. Written as DNA, the CDR3 is TGTGCCAGCAGACAGAGCACAGATACGCAGTATTTT.

V and J are TRBV2 and TRBJ1-6; the match to TRBD1 covers 7 bases. The V and J ends lost 6 bases and 11 bases, in that order; junction bases with no gene match: 7. The CDR3 is made up of 13 amino acids. Germline CDR1 reads SNHLY; CDR2 reads FYNNEI. The CDR3 sequence: CASSIQGRTPLHF. CDR3 bases: TGTGCCAGCAGCATACAGGGGCGGACACCCCTCCACTTT.

The chain recombines TRBV5-1 with TRBJ2-2; 14 bases align to TRBD2. The germline gives CDR1 SGHRS, CDR2 YFSETQ. The junction had 3 bases not matched to a gene; V was cut back by 4 bases and J by 4 bases. The CDR3 runs to 16 residues. For the CDR3, the DNA is TGCGCCAGCAGCCCGGGACTAGCGGGGGTCACCGGGGAGCTGTTTTTT. This codes for CASSPGLAGVTGELFF.

This clone was seen once. This chain uses TRBV9 with TRBJ2-3, with 8 bases aligning to TRBD2. The junction had 7 bases not matched to a gene; V was cut back by 7 bases and J by 0 bases. The CDR3 runs 15 residues. Germline CDR1 SGDLS, CDR2 YYNGEE. CDR3 sequence (DNA): TGTGCCAGCCGACGGGGGGGGAGCAGCACAGATACGCAGTATTTT. Its protein product is CASRRGGSSTDTQYF.

V is TRBV2 and J is TRBJ1-5, with a weak D call TRBD1 (6 bases). Trimming cost V 1 base and J 4 bases, with 14 bases left between them. From germline, CDR1 is SNHLY and CDR2 FYNNEI. The CDR3 runs to 16 residues. CDR3 nucleotide sequence: TGTGCCAGCAGTGAAGAAACAGGGTCGTGGAATCAGCCCCAGCATTTT. It is translated as CASSEETGSWNQPQHF.

The chain recombines TRBV7-2 with TRBJ2-7; possible D gene TRBD1, 5 bases. CDR1 SGHTA and CDR2 FQGNSA come from the germline V gene. V lost 0 bases and J 6 bases, leaving 12 bases between the germline ends. The CDR3 length is 14 residues. Written as DNA, the CDR3 is TGTGCCAGCAGCTTAGCCAGGCAGGGTGGCGAGCAGTACTTC. Translating gives CASSLARQGGEQYF.

This clone was found a few times. V and J are TRBV4-1 and TRBJ1-2; 8 positions match TRBD1. In germline, CDR1 is MGHRA, CDR2 YSYEKL. The V segment lost 4 bases and the J segment 5 bases; nucleotides outside the gene matches: 9. The CDR3 consists of 15 residues. CDR3 DNA: TGCGCCAGCAGCCCCTACTCCAGGGGGCTTTATGGCTACACCTTC. Translation gives CASSPYSRGLYGYTF.

This clone was counted a single time. The chain carries TRBV6-5 and TRBJ2-6, with D perhaps matching TRBD2 (5 bases). V lost 11 bases and J 0 bases, leaving 11 bases between the germline ends. The germline V gene has CDR1 MNHEY and CDR2 SVGAGI. This CDR3 is 14 amino acids long. The CDR3 DNA reads TGTGCCTCCCTTGCGGGCTCTGGGGCCAACGTCCTGACTTTC. Translation: CASLAGSGANVLTF.

The chain uses TRBV24-1 and TRBJ2-3; 7 bases are shared with TRBD1. The CDR3 loop spans 18 amino acids. V was pared by 3 bases and J by 2 bases, with 13 bases of the junction left unmatched. CDR1 KGHDR and CDR2 SFDVKD come from the germline V gene. CDR3 protein: CATSDPKEDRFSTDTQYF. CDR3 nucleotides: TGTGCCACCAGTGATCCCAAAGAGGACAGGTTCTCCACAGATACGCAGTATTTT.

V is TRBV19 and J is TRBJ2-7; D perhaps matches TRBD1 (6 bases). CDR3 length: 16 amino acids. Germline loops: CDR1 LNHDA, CDR2 SQIVND (reference sequence). Trimming stripped 5 bases from V and 2 bases from J, with 19 bases between. CDR3 sequence: CASSPRADRPTYEQYF. CDR3 sequence (DNA): TGTGCCAGTAGTCCACGGGCTGACAGGCCCACCTACGAGCAGTACTTC.

The J gene is TRBJ1-3, the V gene TRBV7-2; TRBD1 aligns across 8 bases. V trimming: 5 bases; J trimming: 2 bases; junction bases outside the gene matches: 8. Germline values: CDR1 SGHTA, CDR2 FQGNSA. CDR3 length: 16 residues. The CDR3 nucleotides are TGTGCCAGCAGCCTTCAACCGACAGGGGCTGGAAACACCATATATTTT. Translated: CASSLQPTGAGNTIYF.

The V call is TRBV5-4, the J call TRBJ1-2, with TRBD1 identical over 9 bases. V lost 0 bases, J lost 14 bases, and 5 bases stayed unmatched. The CDR3 has 12 amino acids. Germline CDR1 and CDR2: SGHNT and YYREEE (reference sequence). This CDR3 is CASSLDRTGETF. CDR3 nucleotides: TGTGCCAGCAGCTTGGACCGGACAGGGGAGACCTTC.

This chain uses TRBV30 with TRBJ1-3; 10 bases agree with TRBD1. Germline values: CDR1 GTSNPN, CDR2 SVGIG (reference sequence). The CDR3 extends over 16 amino acids. Trimming at V came to 0 bases and at J to 4 bases, leaving 6 bases not matched to a gene. CDR3 region: CAWSVMGQGYGNTIYF. Written as DNA, the CDR3 is TGTGCCTGGAGTGTGATGGGACAGGGGTACGGAAACACCATATATTTT.

The chain combines TRBV10-3 with TRBJ1-5; D is ambiguous. The CDR3 is 15 amino acids. CDR1 is ENHRY, CDR2 SYGVKD, per germline. V lost 6 bases and J lost 1, with 13 bases in between. CDR3: CAISAAGGSNQPQHF. Here the CDR3 DNA reads TGTGCCATCAGCGCGGCGGGAGGGAGCAATCAGCCCCAGCATTTT.